This TCR beta chain stems from a study of blood T cell repertoires in COVID-19. Background on the study: Samples taken during acute and convalescent COVID-19 were collected in the United States, Italy and Spain. T cells, B-cell-depleted T cells, or PBMCs provided the cDNA or gDNA that served as material.

Study processing details: Estimation of nucleated cell counts relied on the amplification of reference gene primers. Assay: immunoSEQ multiplex PCR; the TCRdb copy retains only in-frame clones and omits some. The D gene and trimming were derived from the DNA, and the V and J assignments and clone size from that table. Among 50,000 to 70,000 clones listed, around 80% were seen once. This clone was counted once. The CDR3 has 13 amino acids. V lost 8 bases and J lost 2, with 13 bases in between. CDR1 MDHEN and CDR2 SYDVKM come from the germline V gene. The V call is TRBV28, the J call TRBJ2-7; a possible D gene is TRBD1 (6 bases). The sequence was collected from a man between 60 and 75 years old with acute or convalescent COVID-19. The specimen was peripheral blood. CDR3 DNA sequence: TGTGCCAGCGGCGGACAGTCCCCCTACGAGCAGTACTTC. Encoded protein: CASGGQSPYEQYF.